This T cell receptor beta chain came from a study of shared clonotypes between healthy human individuals. Study-wide points: Researchers sampled blood only, noting tissue repertoires likely differ.

Donors were Caucasian adults residing in Nashville, Tennessee, USA. About this clone itself: The target antigen is unknown.

Generated by immunoSEQ multiplex PCR, the TCRdb table keeps only in-frame clones and is missing some. The table includes about 1 million clones, about 75% detected once. What was sequenced was memory CD4+ T cells sorted from blood. Subset defined: CD45RA-negative fraction. The sequence was obtained from a man younger than 35 in good health.

CDR3 in DNA: TGTGCCAGCAGCCCCCCAGGGTACAAAAACATTCAGTACTTC. Translation: CASSPPGYKNIQYF. The V gene is TRBV7-2, the J gene TRBJ2-4; possibly TRBD1 for D (5 bases). V shed 5 bases and J shed 3 bases, with 11 bases lying between them. The CDR3 length is 14 residues. Germline loops: CDR1 SGHTA, CDR2 FQGNSA.